Presented here are 30 T cell receptor beta chains from one specimen sequenced in a study of control samples from healthy donors and cancer patients (dated by TCRdb to between 2020 and 2021). Libraries were constructed by the immunoSEQ multiplex PCR assay. Entries here come from immuneACCESS through TCRdb and include only in-frame sequences with V and J called. Some clones fail to appear in such tables; in the studies checked, an unresolved V gene covers under half of the shortfall, and the cause of the remainder is unknown. Across this sample there are about 49,000 clones, with approximately 86% seen only once. Of the sample, 2.8% falls within the top ten clones. The sequencing input was PBMCs. The receptors come from a woman between 45 and 60 years old with lung cancer.

The CDR3 region has the DNA TGTGCCAGCAGTTTTACAGGGAGTCGGGGCACAGATACGCAGTATTTT. Protein: CASSFTGSRGTDTQYF. V gene TRBV27 combines with J gene TRBJ2-3, with D possibly being TRBD1 (6 bases). V dropped 3 bases and J dropped 1 base, with 14 bases sitting between them. CDR3 length: 16 residues. From germline, CDR1 is MNHEY and CDR2 SMNVEV (reference sequence).

This sequence joins TRBV20-1 and TRBJ2-5; D is ambiguous. This CDR3 contains 11 residues. Trimming removed 5 bases from V and 5 bases from J, with 9 bases in between. CDR1 DFQATT and CDR2 SNEGSKA come from the germline V gene (reference sequence). CDR3 sequence: CSAPLTETQYF. The DNA for the CDR3 is TGCAGTGCTCCCTTAACGGAGACCCAGTACTTC.

The V call is TRBV12-3 or TRBV12-4, the J call TRBJ2-7, with 8 bases aligning to TRBD1. This CDR3 comprises 13 residues. The V segment lost 6 bases and the J segment 5 bases; nucleotides outside the gene matches: 6. The CDR3: CASSRTGLDEQYF. The CDR3 coding sequence is TGTGCCAGCAGCCGGACAGGGCTCGACGAGCAGTACTTC.

This clone was detected once. The chain recombines TRBV20-1 with TRBJ1-5; no reliable D call. The germline V gene has CDR1 DFQATT and CDR2 SNEGSKA (reference sequence). V lost 5 bases, J lost 4 bases, and 6 bases lay in between. The CDR3 loop spans 11 amino acids. Here the CDR3 DNA reads TGCAGTGCTGGCAGGAATCAGCCCCAGCATTTT. It is translated as CSAGRNQPQHF.

The chain employs TRBV5-1 and TRBJ2-3; D may be TRBD2 (6 bases). Germline CDR1 SGHRS, CDR2 YFSETQ. The CDR3 is made up of 16 amino acids. V gave up 4 bases and J gave up 1 base, with 16 bases separating them. CDR3 sequence (DNA): TGCGCCAGCAGCCCCCTCGTTGGCGGGGGCACAGATACGCAGTATTTT. This encodes CASSPLVGGGTDTQYF.

V usage is TRBV28 and J usage is TRBJ1-4, with 7 nucleotides matching TRBD1. The CDR3 runs 15 residues. Germline lookup yields CDR1 MDHEN and CDR2 SYDVKM. With V trimmed by 11 bases and J by 5 bases, 14 bases remained unmatched. CDR3 nucleotides: TGTGCCTCCTCTGCGTTTACAGGGGTAAATGAAAAACTGTTTTTT. Protein product: CASSAFTGVNEKLFF.

The chain recombines TRBV12-5 with TRBJ2-2, with no clear D. Germline assignment: CDR1 LGHNT and CDR2 FRNRAP. The V end was cut by 6 bases, the J end by 5 bases, with 16 bases between. The CDR3 is made up of 15 amino acids. The CDR3 region has the DNA TGTGCTAGTGGCCAAGGACCGAGTTTTACCGGGGAGCTGTTTTTT. As protein: CASGQGPSFTGELFF.

This chain connects TRBV30 to TRBJ1-5; the D gene is possibly TRBD1 (6 bases). Trimming removed 1 base at V and 4 bases at J, with 11 bases between. The CDR3 loop spans 14 amino acids. Looked up from germline, CDR1 is GTSNPN and CDR2 is SVGIG (reference sequence). As DNA, the CDR3 is TGTGCCTGGAGTGGGGGGACACCGAATCAGCCCCAGCATTTT. Translation: CAWSGGTPNQPQHF. Complete variable domain (other parts from reference TRBV30 and TRBJ1-5): SQTIHQWPATLVQPVGSPLSLECTVEGTSNPNLYWYRQAAGRGLQLLFYSVGIGQISSEVPQNLSASRPQDRQFILSSKKLLLSDSGFYLCAWSGGTPNQPQHFGDGTRLSIL.

This clone was seen a few times. This chain's CDR3 is CASSPRGHPGQGRTDTQYF. Here the CDR3 DNA reads TGTGCCAGCAGCCCGAGGGGTCACCCGGGACAGGGACGCACAGATACGCAGTATTTT. The chain joins TRBV7-8 to TRBJ2-3; 9 bases line up with TRBD1. This CDR3 has 19 residues. Germline-derived CDR1 and CDR2 are SGHVS and FQNEAQ. Trimming removed 5 bases from V and 1 base from J; junction bases left unmatched: 16.

The chain employs TRBV19 and TRBJ2-7, with 12 bases that match TRBD1. V lost 1 base, J lost 6 bases, and 4 bases stayed unmatched. This CDR3 has 15 amino acids. CDR1 is LNHDA and CDR2 is SQIVND in the germline V gene (reference sequence). The CDR3 nucleotides are TGTGCCAGTAGTATAGGACGGGACAGGGGGCTCGAGCAGTACTTC. Its protein is CASSIGRDRGLEQYF.

This sequence joins TRBV7-8 and TRBJ1-6; D not resolved. Trimming pared 2 bases from V and 4 bases from J, leaving 12 bases between. CDR1 and CDR2 from the germline V gene are SGHVS and FQNEAQ. CDR3 length equals 16 residues. The CDR3 DNA is TGTGCCAGCAGCTTACGAGACGTAGGATATAATTCACCCCTCCACTTT. It is translated as CASSLRDVGYNSPLHF.

This clone was detected once. The chain recombines TRBV7-2 with TRBJ2-1; the D is unclear. Germline V lookup: CDR1 SGHTA, CDR2 FQGNSA. V was cut by 3 bases and J by 0 bases, with 9 bases left in between. This CDR3 has 15 amino acids. The CDR3: CASSFWASSYNEQFF. CDR3 DNA: TGTGCCAGCAGCTTCTGGGCCAGCTCCTACAATGAGCAGTTCTTC.

The chain carries TRBV6-5 and TRBJ1-1; the D is unclear. CDR1 and CDR2 (germline): MNHEY, SVGAGI. The CDR3 spans 12 residues. V was shortened by 3 bases and J by 1 base, with 3 bases between the two germline ends. The DNA for the CDR3 is TGTGCCAGCAGTTATGCGAACACTGAAGCTTTCTTT. This translates into CASSYANTEAFF.

V usage is TRBV2 and J usage is TRBJ2-5; no reliable D call. The CDR3 is 13 amino acids. CDR1 is SNHLY and CDR2 is FYNNEI in the germline V gene. V lost 1 base and J 4 bases, leaving 7 bases between the germline ends. The CDR3 region has the DNA TGTGCCAGCAGTGAAGATCAGGTAGAGACCCAGTACTTC. It is translated as CASSEDQVETQYF.

This clone has only a few counts. The chain has TRBV2 and TRBJ2-4, with a weak D call TRBD2 (5 bases). This CDR3 contains 13 residues. Germline lookup yields CDR1 SNHLY and CDR2 FYNNEI. V was clipped by 8 bases and J by 8 bases, with 16 bases between them. The CDR3 DNA reads TGTGCCAGCTATCCGGGAAGCCGAGACATTCAGTACTTC. Its translation: CASYPGSRDIQYF.

This chain links TRBV5-1 with TRBJ2-3; perhaps TRBD1 as D (6 bases). This CDR3 is 15 amino acids long. Germline values: CDR1 SGHRS, CDR2 YFSETQ. V was cut by 4 bases and J by 2 bases, with 14 bases left in between. In DNA, the CDR3 is TGCGCCAGCAGCCCGTGGGGGCTTGACACAGATACGCAGTATTTT. Residues: CASSPWGLDTDTQYF.

The chain couples TRBV28 to TRBJ1-5, with 8 positions matching TRBD1. Trimming removed 6 bases from V and 7 bases from J; junction bases left unmatched: 5. The length of the CDR3 is 13 residues. Germline V gives CDR1 MDHEN, CDR2 SYDVKM. CDR3 nucleotide sequence: TGTGCCAGCAGGCGGACAGGGAACCAGCCCCAGCATTTT. It is translated as CASRRTGNQPQHF.

This chain connects TRBV10-1 to TRBJ2-1, with D perhaps matching TRBD2 (7 bases). Germline CDR1 is WNHNN and CDR2 is SYGVQD (reference sequence). Trimming took off 3 bases at V and 3 bases at J, with 12 bases between the two ends. The CDR3 extends over 15 amino acids. CDR3 in amino acids: CASSDRGAGYNEQFF. DNA for the CDR3: TGCGCCAGCAGTGACCGGGGGGCAGGCTACAATGAGCAGTTCTTC.

The rearrangement joins TRBV3-1 (or the pseudogene TRBV3-2) to TRBJ1-1; TRBD1 is a possible D gene (5 bases). The CDR3 has 14 residues. V lost 3 bases and J 2 bases, leaving 10 bases between the germline ends. The germline V gene has CDR1 LGHDT and CDR2 YNNKEL (reference sequence). The CDR3 loop reads CASSQGDSNTEAFF. For the CDR3, the DNA is TGTGCCAGCAGCCAGGGGGACTCCAACACTGAAGCTTTCTTT.

J is TRBJ1-2 and V is TRBV30; D is unclear. Trimming pared 0 bases from V and 2 bases from J, leaving 10 bases between. Germline V CDR1 and CDR2: GTSNPN, SVGIG (reference sequence). The CDR3 totals 14 residues. In DNA form, the CDR3 reads TGTGCCTGGAGTGTACCCGACGGAAACTATGGCTACACCTTC. It yields the protein CAWSVPDGNYGYTF.

The V call is TRBV7-8, the J call TRBJ2-5, with D possibly TRBD1 on 6 matching bases. The CDR3 runs to 15 residues. CDR1 is SGHVS, CDR2 FQNEAQ, per germline. V was shortened by 1 base and J by 2 bases, with 11 bases between the two germline ends. The CDR3 DNA is TGTGCCAGCAGCTTAGGACAGGCCCATCAAGAGACCCAGTACTTC. Residues: CASSLGQAHQETQYF.

This chain connects TRBV11-2 to TRBJ1-1; weak D call: TRBD1 (5 bases). Trimming pared 5 bases from V and 0 bases from J, leaving 16 bases between. The length of the CDR3 is 16 residues. Germline assignment: CDR1 SGHAT and CDR2 FQNNGV. In DNA, the CDR3 is TGTGCCAGCAGCCTTCTTCCGGGGCCTATGAACACTGAAGCTTTCTTT. Protein sequence: CASSLLPGPMNTEAFF.

The chain links TRBV7-8 to TRBJ1-1; D uncertain. Trimming took 1 base from V and 0 from J, leaving 15 bases between them. CDR3 length: 17 residues. Germline CDR1 is SGHVS and CDR2 is FQNEAQ. The CDR3 reads CASSLEDGFLMNTEAFF. In DNA, the CDR3 is TGTGCCAGCAGCTTAGAGGATGGATTCCTCATGAACACTGAAGCTTTCTTT.

This chain joins TRBV5-1 and TRBJ1-1; D perhaps matches TRBD1 (5 bases). In germline, CDR1 is SGHRS, CDR2 YFSETQ. This CDR3 region has 15 residues. The V and J ends lost 0 bases and 4 bases respectively, with 13 bases between them. The CDR3 reads CASSLAGGGGTEAFF. DNA of the CDR3: TGCGCCAGCAGCTTGGCCGGGGGGGGAGGCACTGAAGCTTTCTTT.

The V gene is TRBV28, the J gene TRBJ2-6; unclear D gene. Looked up from germline, CDR1 is MDHEN and CDR2 is SYDVKM. Between the trimmed V and J ends, which lost 5 bases and 2 bases, there was a span of 10 bases. CDR3 size: 15 residues. The CDR3 nucleotides read TGTGCCAGCAGTCAAATGGGGACTGGGGCCAACGTCCTGACTTTC. The encoded protein is CASSQMGTGANVLTF.

The chain recombines TRBV9 with TRBJ2-7; D remains unclear. The CDR3 contains 14 residues. With 0 bases removed from V and 2 bases from J, the gap between germline ends came to 9 bases. Germline lookup yields CDR1 SGDLS and CDR2 YYNGEE. The CDR3 spells CASSVGPQAYEQYF. The CDR3 DNA sequence: TGTGCCAGCAGCGTAGGGCCGCAGGCCTACGAGCAGTACTTC.

This clone was detected a few times. J is TRBJ2-7 and V is TRBV7-9; TRBD1 or TRBD2 may be the D gene (7 bases each). Trimming removed 5 bases at V and 0 bases at J, with 14 bases between. In germline, CDR1 is SEHNR, CDR2 FQNEAQ (reference sequence). This CDR3 has 15 amino acids. The CDR3 bases are TGTGCCAGCAGCCAGGGAGGGGGCAACTCCTACGAGCAGTACTTC. Translated, it gives CASSQGGGNSYEQYF.

Details on this clone: The same CDR3 is also encoded by other DNA sequences in this sample. The chain couples TRBV7-2 to TRBJ1-1; D is possibly TRBD1 (6 bases). The CDR3 has 13 residues. CDR1 is SGHTA, CDR2 FQGNSA, per germline. Trimming cost V 4 bases and J 1 base, with 7 bases left between them. CDR3 in amino acids: CASSSTGNTEAFF. DNA of the CDR3: TGTGCCAGCAGCTCGACAGGGAACACTGAAGCTTTCTTT.

The CDR3 here is CASSSLATDTQYF. In DNA form, the CDR3 reads TGCGCCAGCAGTTCGCTCGCCACAGATACGCAGTATTTT. The V gene is TRBV5-1, the J gene TRBJ2-3; the D is unclear. The CDR3 is made up of 13 amino acids. The germline V gene has CDR1 SGHRS and CDR2 YFSETQ. With 5 bases removed from V and 2 bases from J, the gap between germline ends came to 9 bases.

As concerns this clone: A junction end diverges from the germline sequence, so it may reflect a read error. The J gene is TRBJ2-7, the V gene TRBV6-1; D unresolved. This CDR3 has 13 amino acids. Germline V lookup: CDR1 MNHNS, CDR2 SASEGT. The CDR3 DNA reads TGTGCCAGCAGTGAACAGGACCGCAGTACGTCGAACTTC. Protein sequence: CASSEQDRSTSNF.